The present T cell receptor (beta chain) was sequenced within a study of glioma-infiltrating T cells after dendritic cell vaccination. The PCR used 60 V beta and 13 J beta primers. This table comes from immunoSEQ multiplex PCR, and its TCRdb copy is limited to in-frame clones, with some not included. Found here are 90,000 to 95,000 clones, approximately 75% of them singletons; the top ten hold approximately 2.1%. Trimming cost V 6 bases and J 0 bases, with 14 bases left between them. Germline CDR1 and CDR2: SNHLY and FYNNEI. The CDR3 loop spans 15 amino acids. Sample time point: after dendritic cell vaccination, including at tumor progression/relapse.

The TCR sequence derives from a human donor with glioblastoma. The sample in question was blood, obtained after dendritic cell vaccination. The chain carries TRBV2 and TRBJ1-2; D is perhaps TRBD1 (5 bases). As DNA, the CDR3 is TGTGCCAGCAGCCGACAGAGCCGGGCTAACTATGGCTACACCTTC. This sequence encodes CASSRQSRANYGYTF.